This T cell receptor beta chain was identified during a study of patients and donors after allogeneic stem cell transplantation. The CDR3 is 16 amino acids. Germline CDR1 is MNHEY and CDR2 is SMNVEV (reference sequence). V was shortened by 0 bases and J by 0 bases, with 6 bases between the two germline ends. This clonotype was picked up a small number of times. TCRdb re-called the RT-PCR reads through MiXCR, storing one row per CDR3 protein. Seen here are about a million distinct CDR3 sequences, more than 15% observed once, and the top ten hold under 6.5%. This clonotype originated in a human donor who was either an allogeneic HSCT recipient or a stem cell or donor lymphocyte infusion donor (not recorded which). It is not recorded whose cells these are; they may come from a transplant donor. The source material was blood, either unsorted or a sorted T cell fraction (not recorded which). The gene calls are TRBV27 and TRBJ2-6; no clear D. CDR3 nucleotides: TGTGCCAGCAGTTTATCTCCCCACTCTGGGGCCAACGTCCTGACTTTC. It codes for CASSLSPHSGANVLTF.